One and the same sample provided the 10 T cell receptor beta chains below, sequenced in a study of beta chain features in type 1 diabetes. Their antigens remain unidentified. Reverse transcribing all isolated RNA meant expressed TCRB transcripts were sequenced. TCRdb's table, derived via immunoSEQ multiplex PCR, lists solely in-frame clones and lacks some. The data hold around 690,000 clones, with over 10% observed a single time. Study-level findings and limits: Researchers report that Type 1 diabetes patients had moderately but significantly shorter TCRB CDR3s across all four CD4+ subsets.

The sequenced material came from naive CD4+ T cells from blood. The receptors stem from a young man with type 1 diabetes.

Points on this clone: The sample carries other DNA sequences with the same CDR3. The J gene is TRBJ2-3, the V gene TRBV4-2; D unclear. The germline V gene has CDR1 LGHNA and CDR2 YNFKEQ. The V gene lost 0 bases and the J gene lost 0 bases, with 7 bases spanning the gap. This CDR3 is built from 15 residues. CDR3 sequence: CASSQDPQSTDTQYF. The CDR3 nucleotides read TGTGCCAGCAGCCAAGATCCGCAAAGCACAGATACGCAGTATTTT.

This chain uses TRBV29-1 with TRBJ1-1; D possibly corresponds to TRBD1 (5 bases). Per the germline V gene, CDR1 is SQVTM and CDR2 is ANQGSEA. Trimming removed 7 bases from V and 2 bases from J, with 14 bases in between. This CDR3 comprises 13 residues. CDR3 bases: TGCAGCGCCGACGGCCAGGGAAACACTGAAGCTTTCTTT. Translation gives CSADGQGNTEAFF.

This clone was seen a handful of times. The rearrangement uses TRBV30 and TRBJ1-2; the D gene is possibly TRBD1 (6 bases). Trimming took 4 bases from V and 1 from J, leaving 16 bases between them. The CDR3 extends over 15 amino acids. In germline, CDR1 is GTSNPN, CDR2 SVGIG (reference sequence). The CDR3 DNA reads as TGTGCCTGGACCCTGGGGGGGGCAGGTAACTATGGCTACACCTTC. Encoded protein: CAWTLGGAGNYGYTF. The complete variable domain, with remaining parts taken from reference TRBV30 and TRBJ1-2, reads SQTIHQWPATLVQPVGSPLSLECTVEGTSNPNLYWYRQAAGRGLQLLFYSVGIGQISSEVPQNLSASRPQDRQFILSSKKLLLSDSGFYLCAWTLGGAGNYGYTFGSGTRLTVV.

This clone was counted only a few times. V and J are TRBV19 and TRBJ2-3; D is ambiguous. The CDR3 loop spans 11 amino acids. Germline-derived CDR1 and CDR2 are LNHDA and SQIVND (reference sequence). V lost 3 bases and J 5 bases, leaving 3 bases between the germline ends. The CDR3 coding sequence is TGTGCCAGTAGTATGGGAGATACGCAGTATTTT. Encoded protein: CASSMGDTQYF. Filled out from reference TRBV19 and TRBJ2-3, the complete variable domain reads DGGITQSPKYLFRKEGQNVTLSCEQNLNHDAMYWYRQDPGQGLRLIYYSQIVNDFQKGDIAEGYSVSREKKESFPLTVTSAQKNPTAFYLCASSMGDTQYFGPGTRLTVL.

The sample holds one count of this clone. CDR3 nucleotide sequence: TGTGCCAGCAGCCGGGAGGAGGGAGCGTACGAGCAGTACTTC. This gives the protein CASSREEGAYEQYF. The chain has TRBV6-6 and TRBJ2-5, with TRBD2 identical over 7 bases. The end of the DNA fits TRBJ2-7 better, so the J call may be wrong. The germline CDR1 and CDR2 sequences are MNHNY and SVGAGI (reference sequence). This CDR3 is 14 amino acids long.

Remarks on this clone: This same CDR3 is encoded by further DNA sequences in the sample. This sequence joins TRBV5-4 and TRBJ1-6, with 8 bases fitting TRBD1. CDR1 is SGHNT, CDR2 YYREEE, per germline (reference sequence). This CDR3 has 16 residues. J lost 7 bases, V lost 8 bases, and 14 bases had no gene match. DNA of the CDR3: TGTGCCAGTAGCCCACGGGACAGGTTCGGCAATTCACCCCTCCACTTT. It is translated as CASSPRDRFGNSPLHF. Combining the CDR3 with reference TRBV5-4 and TRBJ1-6 gives the whole variable domain ETGVTQSPTHLIKTRGQQVTLRCSSQSGHNTVSWYQQALGQGPQFIFQYYREEENGRGNFPPRFSGLQFPNYSSELNVNALELDDSALYLCASSPRDRFGNSPLHFGNGTRLTVT.

This clone was detected a few times. The rearrangement uses TRBV29-1 and TRBJ2-2; 8 bases are shared with TRBD1. From germline, CDR1 is SQVTM and CDR2 ANQGSEA. The CDR3 is 15 amino acids. V lost 4 bases to trimming and J lost 7 bases; unmatched junction nucleotides: 11. CDR3 loop: CSVGSQGAIGGELFF. CDR3 in DNA: TGCAGCGTTGGGAGCCAGGGGGCTATAGGCGGGGAGCTGTTTTTT.

The rearrangement uses TRBV7-3 and TRBJ2-7; 7 bases are shared with TRBD1. The CDR3 extends over 14 amino acids. J was trimmed by 2 bases and V by 5 bases; bases with no gene match: 6. Germline CDR1 is SGHTA and CDR2 is FQGTGA. In nucleotides, the CDR3 is TGTGCCAGCAGCGCCGACGACAGGGCCTACGAGCAGTACTTC. Amino acids: CASSADDRAYEQYF.

This sequence joins TRBV7-2 and TRBJ2-5; 10 bases agree with TRBD2. Germline CDR1 and CDR2: SGHTA and FQGNSA. J lost 5 bases, V lost 5 bases, and 5 bases had no gene match. The length of the CDR3 is 14 residues. CDR3 protein: CASSPLAGRETQYF. CDR3 in DNA: TGTGCCAGCAGCCCACTAGCGGGGAGGGAGACCCAGTACTTC. Full variable domain (outside the CDR3, taken from reference TRBV7-2 and TRBJ2-5): GAGVSQSPSNKVTEKGKDVELRCDPISGHTALYWYRQSLGQGLEFLIYFQGNSAPDKSGLPSDRFSAERTGGSVSTLTIQRTQQEDSAVYLCASSPLAGRETQYFGPGTRLLVL.

Turning to this clone: Other DNA variants within this sample encode the same CDR3. The rearrangement links TRBV5-1 to TRBJ2-3, with 7 bases that match TRBD1. Germline CDR1 reads SGHRS; CDR2 reads YFSETQ. The CDR3 totals 14 residues. V was pared by 4 bases and J by 2 bases, with 4 bases of the junction left unmatched. CDR3 residues: CASSPGQDTDTQYF. The CDR3 DNA sequence: TGCGCCAGCAGCCCCGGACAGGACACAGATACGCAGTATTTT.